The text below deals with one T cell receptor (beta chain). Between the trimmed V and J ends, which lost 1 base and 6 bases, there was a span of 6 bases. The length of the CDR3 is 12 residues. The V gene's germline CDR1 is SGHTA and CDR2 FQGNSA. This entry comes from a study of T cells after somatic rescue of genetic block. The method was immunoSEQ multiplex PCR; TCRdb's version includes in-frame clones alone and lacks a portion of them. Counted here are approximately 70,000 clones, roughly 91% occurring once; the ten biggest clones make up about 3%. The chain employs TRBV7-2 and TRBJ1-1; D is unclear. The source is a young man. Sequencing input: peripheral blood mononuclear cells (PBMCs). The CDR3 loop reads CASSLVSPEAFF. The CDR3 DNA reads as TGTGCCAGCAGCTTAGTCAGCCCTGAAGCTTTCTTT. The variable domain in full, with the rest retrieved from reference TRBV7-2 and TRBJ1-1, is GAGVSQSPSNKVTEKGKDVELRCDPISGHTALYWYRQSLGQGLEFLIYFQGNSAPDKSGLPSDRFSAERTGGSVSTLTIQRTQQEDSAVYLCASSLVSPEAFFGQGTRLTVV.